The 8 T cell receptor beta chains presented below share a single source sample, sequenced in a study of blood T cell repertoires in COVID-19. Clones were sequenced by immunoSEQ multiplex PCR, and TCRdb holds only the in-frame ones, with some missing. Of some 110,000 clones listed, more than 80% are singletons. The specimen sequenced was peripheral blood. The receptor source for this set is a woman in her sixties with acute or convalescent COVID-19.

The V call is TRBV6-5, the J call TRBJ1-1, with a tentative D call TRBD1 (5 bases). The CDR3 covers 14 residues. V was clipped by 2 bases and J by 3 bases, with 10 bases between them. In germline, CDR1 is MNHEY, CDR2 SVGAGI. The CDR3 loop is CASSYGAEYTEAFF. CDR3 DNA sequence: TGTGCCAGCAGTTACGGGGCGGAGTACACTGAAGCTTTCTTT.

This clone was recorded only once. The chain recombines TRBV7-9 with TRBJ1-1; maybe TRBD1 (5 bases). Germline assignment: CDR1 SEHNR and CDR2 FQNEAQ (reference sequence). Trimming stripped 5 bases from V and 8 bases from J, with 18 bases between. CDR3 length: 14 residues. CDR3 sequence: CASSALGQGKEAFF. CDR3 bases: TGTGCCAGCAGCGCGCTGGGGCAGGGCAAGGAAGCTTTCTTT.

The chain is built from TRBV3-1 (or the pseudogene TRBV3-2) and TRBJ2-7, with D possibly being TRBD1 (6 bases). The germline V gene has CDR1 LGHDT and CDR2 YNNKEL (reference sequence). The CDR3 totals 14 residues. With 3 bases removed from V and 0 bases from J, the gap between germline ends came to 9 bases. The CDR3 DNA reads TGTGCCAGCAGCCAGACAGGTTCCTCCTACGAGCAGTACTTC. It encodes CASSQTGSSYEQYF.

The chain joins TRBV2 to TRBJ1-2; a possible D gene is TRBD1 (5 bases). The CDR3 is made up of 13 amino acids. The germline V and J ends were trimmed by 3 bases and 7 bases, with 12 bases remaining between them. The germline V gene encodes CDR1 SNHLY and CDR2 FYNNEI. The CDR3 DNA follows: TGTGCCAGCAGTGATTGGGACTCCGCTGGCTACACCTTC. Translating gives CASSDWDSAGYTF.

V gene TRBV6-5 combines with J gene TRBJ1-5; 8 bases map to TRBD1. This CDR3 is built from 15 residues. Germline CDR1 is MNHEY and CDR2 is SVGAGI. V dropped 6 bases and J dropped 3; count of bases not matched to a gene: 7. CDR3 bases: TGTGCCAGCAGCGTTTTGACAGGGGCCAATCAGCCCCAGCATTTT. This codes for CASSVLTGANQPQHF.

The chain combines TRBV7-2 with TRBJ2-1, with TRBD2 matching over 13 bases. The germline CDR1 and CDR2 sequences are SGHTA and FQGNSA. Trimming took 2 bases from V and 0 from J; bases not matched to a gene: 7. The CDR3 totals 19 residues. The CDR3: CASSLQLAGGLSSYNEQFF. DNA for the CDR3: TGTGCCAGCAGCTTACAACTAGCGGGAGGGCTGAGCTCCTACAATGAGCAGTTCTTC.

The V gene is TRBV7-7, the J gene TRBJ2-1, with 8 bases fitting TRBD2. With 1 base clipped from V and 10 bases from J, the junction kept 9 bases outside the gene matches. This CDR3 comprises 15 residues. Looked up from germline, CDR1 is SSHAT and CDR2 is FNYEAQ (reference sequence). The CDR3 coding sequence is TGTGCCAGCAGCTTAGAACGGGGGGGCCGAGGGGAGCAGTTCTTC. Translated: CASSLERGGRGEQFF.

The CDR3 is CASSFGGTSYNEQFF. The CDR3 DNA is TGTGCCAGCAGCTTCGGCGGGACCTCCTACAATGAGCAGTTCTTC. The V and J genes are TRBV13 and TRBJ2-1, with D perhaps matching TRBD2 (6 bases). Germline values: CDR1 PRHDT, CDR2 FYEKMQ (reference sequence). The CDR3 runs 15 residues. V shed 3 bases and J shed 0 bases, with 9 bases lying between them.